Below, one T cell receptor beta chain is given with its context. CDR1 and CDR2 from the germline V gene are LNHDA and SQIVND (reference sequence). The ends were cut back, 9 bases at V and 9 bases at J, with 26 bases in the middle. There are 15 residues in the CDR3. This sample is part of a study of T cells in Graves' hyperthyroidism and ophthalmopathy. Not enrolled were patients with uncontrolled infection, other autoimmune disease, pregnancy or lactation. The investigators amplified TCR beta CDR3 regions from RNA transcripts. With the HTBI primer set, the TCR CDR3 went through a first round of RT-PCR. TCRdb reprocessed the multiplex PCR reads with MiXCR, giving one entry per CDR3 protein. The sample has 250,000 to 400,000 distinct CDR3 sequences; roughly 13% are singletons.

The TCR originated in a woman aged 40 to 55 with Graves' ophthalmopathy. The sequencing sample was made of blood. The chain recombines TRBV19 with TRBJ2-5; D tentatively fits TRBD1 or TRBD2 (5 bases each). CDR3 in amino acids: CARAARSADKRAQYF. The CDR3 bases are TGTGCCAGGGCGGCGAGATCAGCGGACAAGAGGGCCCAGTACTTC.